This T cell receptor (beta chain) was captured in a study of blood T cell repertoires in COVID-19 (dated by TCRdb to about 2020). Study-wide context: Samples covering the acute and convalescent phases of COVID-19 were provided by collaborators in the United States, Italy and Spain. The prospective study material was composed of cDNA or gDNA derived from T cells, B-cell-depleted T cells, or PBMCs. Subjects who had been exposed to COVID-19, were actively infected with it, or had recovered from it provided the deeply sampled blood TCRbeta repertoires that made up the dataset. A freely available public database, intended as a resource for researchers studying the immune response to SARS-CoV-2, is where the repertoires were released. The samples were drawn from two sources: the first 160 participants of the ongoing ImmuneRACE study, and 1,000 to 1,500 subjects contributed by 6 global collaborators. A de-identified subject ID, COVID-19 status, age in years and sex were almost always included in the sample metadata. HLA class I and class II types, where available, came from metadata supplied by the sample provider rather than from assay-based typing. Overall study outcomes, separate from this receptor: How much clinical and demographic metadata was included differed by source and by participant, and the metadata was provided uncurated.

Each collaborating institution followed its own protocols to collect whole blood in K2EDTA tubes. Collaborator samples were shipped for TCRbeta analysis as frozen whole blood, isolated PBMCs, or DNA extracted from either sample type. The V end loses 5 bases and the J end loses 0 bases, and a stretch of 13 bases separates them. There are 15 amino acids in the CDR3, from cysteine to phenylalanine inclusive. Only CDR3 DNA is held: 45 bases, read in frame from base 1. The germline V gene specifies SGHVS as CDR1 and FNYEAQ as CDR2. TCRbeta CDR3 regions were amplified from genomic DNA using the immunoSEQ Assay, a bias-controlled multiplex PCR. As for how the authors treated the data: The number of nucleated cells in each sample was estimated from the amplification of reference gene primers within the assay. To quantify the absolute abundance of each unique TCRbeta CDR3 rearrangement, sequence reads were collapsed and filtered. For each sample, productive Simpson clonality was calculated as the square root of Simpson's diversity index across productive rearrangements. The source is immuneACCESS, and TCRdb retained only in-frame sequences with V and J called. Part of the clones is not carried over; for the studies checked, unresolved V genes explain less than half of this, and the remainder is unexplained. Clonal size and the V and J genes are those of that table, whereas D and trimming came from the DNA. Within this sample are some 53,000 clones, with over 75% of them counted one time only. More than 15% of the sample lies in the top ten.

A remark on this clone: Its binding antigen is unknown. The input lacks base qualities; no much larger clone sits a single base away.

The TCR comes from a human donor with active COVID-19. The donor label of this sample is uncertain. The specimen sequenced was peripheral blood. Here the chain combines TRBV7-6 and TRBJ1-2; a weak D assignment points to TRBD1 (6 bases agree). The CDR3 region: CASSLQGSANYGYTF. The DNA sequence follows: TGTGCCAGCAGCCTACAGGGTAGCGCTAACTATGGCTACACCTTC. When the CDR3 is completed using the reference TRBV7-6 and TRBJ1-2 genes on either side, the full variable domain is GAGVSQSPRYKVTKRGQDVALRCDPISGHVSLYWYRQALGQGPEFLTYFNYEAQQDKSGLPNDRFSAERPEGSISTLTIQRTEQRDSAMYRCASSLQGSANYGYTFGSGTRLTVV.